The sequence of this TCR beta chain was determined in a study of technical replicates of blood from a few donors. Data came from immunoSEQ multiplex PCR; TCRdb stores just in-frame clones and leaves some out. Here the sample spans about 80,000 clones, 95% to 99% being singletons. Germline V gene sequence: CDR1 ENHRY, CDR2 SYGVKD. The CDR3 is 16 residues long. V was pared by 8 bases and J by 7 bases, with 24 bases between. This sequence joins TRBV10-3 and TRBJ1-5; TRBD1 might be the D (5 bases). The sequence derives from a human donor in good health. Sequenced sample: T cells isolated from PBMCs. The CDR3 region is CAIWTGPGGVNQPQHF. The CDR3 nucleotides read TGTGCCATCTGGACGGGCCCGGGGGGAGTAAACCAGCCCCAGCATTTT.